The rows below give T cell receptor beta chains drawn from one sample of a study of T cell responses to AZD1222 COVID-19 vaccine. Data came from immunoSEQ multiplex PCR; TCRdb stores just in-frame clones and leaves some out. The sample carries around 100,000 clones, about 93% recorded once. Sequenced here: peripheral blood, sampled on day 0 of AZD1222 vaccination. These TCRs come from an adult in good health. CDR3s leave out the opening cysteine and the closing phenylalanine or tryptophan. Fields, in order: V gene, J gene, clone size, CDR3 protein. Clone size is given for some rows only: seen once, a few or many times, or a class if the clone is expanded.

V gene: TRBV12-3/TRBV12-4; J gene: TRBJ2-5; clone size: .; CDR3 protein: ASSSSGETQY
V gene: TRBV5-4; J gene: TRBJ2-7; clone size: .; CDR3 protein: ASSPGGGSYEQY
V gene: TRBV7-2; J gene: TRBJ1-5; clone size: .; CDR3 protein: ASSPRTGSSNQPQH
V gene: TRBV5-4; J gene: TRBJ2-7; clone size: .; CDR3 protein: ASSSDRSYEQY
V gene: TRBV27; J gene: TRBJ2-7; clone size: .; CDR3 protein: ASSLSLSSSYEQY
V gene: TRBV5-4; J gene: TRBJ2-5; clone size: once; CDR3 protein: ASSSFREKETQY
V gene: TRBV9; J gene: TRBJ2-1; clone size: .; CDR3 protein: ASSVVPTEQF
V gene: TRBV5-1; J gene: TRBJ2-1; clone size: .; CDR3 protein: ASSLAPRTKGGEQF
V gene: TRBV2; J gene: TRBJ1-3; clone size: few; CDR3 protein: ASMSTGNTIY
V gene: TRBV6-5; J gene: TRBJ1-2; clone size: once; CDR3 protein: ASSRTHIGSAGYT
V gene: TRBV5-1; J gene: TRBJ2-5; clone size: .; CDR3 protein: ASSPGLAVIQETQY
V gene: TRBV6-6; J gene: TRBJ1-5; clone size: .; CDR3 protein: ASSYTGGGQPQH
V gene: TRBV27; J gene: TRBJ2-7; clone size: .; CDR3 protein: ASSRGDRQSYEQY
V gene: TRBV4-2; J gene: TRBJ1-2; clone size: .; CDR3 protein: ASRGDRDSYGYT
V gene: TRBV10-1; J gene: TRBJ2-1; clone size: .; CDR3 protein: ASSESGLAGGPSSYNEQF
V gene: TRBV6-5; J gene: TRBJ1-2; clone size: .; CDR3 protein: ASSYRANYGYT
V gene: TRBV4-2; J gene: TRBJ1-4; clone size: .; CDR3 protein: ASSQDYGDRGQKLF
V gene: TRBV7-3; J gene: TRBJ1-1; clone size: .; CDR3 protein: ASSLGPAGTEAF
V gene: TRBV29-1; J gene: TRBJ2-3; clone size: .; CDR3 protein: SAGTRQDTQY
V gene: TRBV7-8; J gene: TRBJ2-1; clone size: .; CDR3 protein: ASSLNSGTGGYEQF
V gene: TRBV9; J gene: TRBJ1-3; clone size: .; CDR3 protein: ASSVGRASWSSGNTIY
V gene: TRBV2; J gene: TRBJ2-7; clone size: .; CDR3 protein: ASSEDRPYEQY
V gene: TRBV4-2; J gene: TRBJ2-1; clone size: once; CDR3 protein: ASRARTSGREEQF
V gene: TRBV28; J gene: TRBJ1-6; clone size: .; CDR3 protein: ASSPSYRGYNSPLH
V gene: TRBV9; J gene: TRBJ1-6; clone size: .; CDR3 protein: ASSADRFGYSPLH
V gene: TRBV5-4; J gene: TRBJ2-1; clone size: .; CDR3 protein: ASRPDFSSYNEQF
V gene: TRBV28; J gene: TRBJ2-1; clone size: .; CDR3 protein: ASCRGDFYNEQF
V gene: TRBV11-2; J gene: TRBJ2-7; clone size: .; CDR3 protein: ASSLGTAVSYEQY
V gene: TRBV3-1/TRBV3-2; J gene: TRBJ2-5; clone size: .; CDR3 protein: ASSQGVAGKETQY
V gene: TRBV7-3; J gene: TRBJ2-1; clone size: .; CDR3 protein: ASSLGPGGASAYNEQF
V gene: TRBV9; J gene: TRBJ2-5; clone size: .; CDR3 protein: ASSVGVRGETQY
V gene: TRBV7-6; J gene: TRBJ2-4; clone size: .; CDR3 protein: ASSPVGVAGLIAKNIQY
V gene: TRBV2; J gene: TRBJ1-4; clone size: .; CDR3 protein: ASYDSNNGEKLF
V gene: TRBV5-5; J gene: TRBJ2-5; clone size: .; CDR3 protein: ASSLLAPQETQY
V gene: TRBV5-1; J gene: TRBJ2-5; clone size: once; CDR3 protein: ASSLMAGGQETQY
V gene: TRBV7-2; J gene: TRBJ2-5; clone size: .; CDR3 protein: ASSSSRDGETQY
V gene: TRBV27; J gene: TRBJ2-1; clone size: .; CDR3 protein: ASSYFSSELNEQF
V gene: TRBV25-1; J gene: TRBJ2-2; clone size: .; CDR3 protein: ASSDPGQRDGELF
V gene: TRBV7-9; J gene: TRBJ2-3; clone size: .; CDR3 protein: ASSLDDRVSQY
V gene: TRBV2; J gene: TRBJ2-7; clone size: .; CDR3 protein: ASNLDRERSEQY
V gene: TRBV28; J gene: TRBJ1-4; clone size: .; CDR3 protein: ASSFRPRRGILF
V gene: TRBV6-5; J gene: TRBJ2-4; clone size: .; CDR3 protein: ASSSDGTGNIQY
V gene: TRBV10-2; J gene: TRBJ1-2; clone size: few; CDR3 protein: ASSVSGLEKNYGYT
V gene: TRBV6-6; J gene: TRBJ1-6; clone size: .; CDR3 protein: ASNFLNSPLH
V gene: TRBV10-3; J gene: TRBJ1-6; clone size: .; CDR3 protein: AISDNRDPNSPLH
V gene: TRBV2; J gene: TRBJ2-2; clone size: .; CDR3 protein: ASSSRENTGELF
V gene: TRBV7-9; J gene: TRBJ1-3; clone size: .; CDR3 protein: ASSLDGRSGNTIY
V gene: TRBV6-5; J gene: TRBJ1-1; clone size: .; CDR3 protein: ASGKGHLNTEAF
V gene: TRBV6-6; J gene: TRBJ1-1; clone size: .; CDR3 protein: AVRVVINTEAF
V gene: TRBV6-4; J gene: TRBJ2-1; clone size: .; CDR3 protein: ATRTSGTHNEQF
V gene: TRBV20-1; J gene: TRBJ2-1; clone size: .; CDR3 protein: SAKELDEQF
V gene: TRBV23-1; J gene: TRBJ2-2; clone size: .; CDR3 protein: ASNNIGPVNTGELF
V gene: TRBV27; J gene: TRBJ2-1; clone size: .; CDR3 protein: ASSLSGTIVGEQF
V gene: TRBV15; J gene: TRBJ2-5; clone size: once; CDR3 protein: ATSRVFSQQETQY
V gene: TRBV6-5; J gene: TRBJ1-1; clone size: .; CDR3 protein: ASSYFGSTEAF
V gene: TRBV19; J gene: TRBJ1-5; clone size: .; CDR3 protein: ASSLTGNQPQH
V gene: TRBV6-1; J gene: TRBJ1-1; clone size: .; CDR3 protein: ASSEETEAF
V gene: TRBV7-9; J gene: TRBJ1-2; clone size: .; CDR3 protein: ASSPAQTGVT
V gene: TRBV12-5; J gene: TRBJ2-3; clone size: .; CDR3 protein: ASGLRLVKGDTQY
V gene: TRBV11-2; J gene: TRBJ2-1; clone size: .; CDR3 protein: ASSLGSGSYNEQF